This TCR beta chain was identified during a study of identical twins. Germline assignment: CDR1 SGHRS and CDR2 YFSETQ. Trimming removed 0 bases from V and 2 bases from J, with 6 bases in between. This CDR3 has 15 residues. The study's findings and limits: Beta out-of-frame sequences displayed a weaker excess of sharing between twins. Among out-of-frame alpha sequences shared by twins, low generation probability occurred in excess.

A word on this clonotype: Antigen specificity is unknown.

One entry per CDR3 protein, called by TCRdb with MiXCR from the 5' RACE reads. The profile shows fewer than 500,000 distinct CDR3 sequences, approximately 15% of them singletons. This sample was also put to use in a study of yellow fever vaccine responses in identical twins.

Material: CD4+ T cells sorted from blood. The V and J genes are TRBV5-1 and TRBJ2-6; D not resolved. This TCR came from a woman younger than 35 in good health. CDR3 amino acids: CASSLGTPGANVLTF. CDR3 sequence (DNA): TGCGCCAGCAGCTTGGGGACCCCTGGGGCCAACGTCCTGACTTTC.